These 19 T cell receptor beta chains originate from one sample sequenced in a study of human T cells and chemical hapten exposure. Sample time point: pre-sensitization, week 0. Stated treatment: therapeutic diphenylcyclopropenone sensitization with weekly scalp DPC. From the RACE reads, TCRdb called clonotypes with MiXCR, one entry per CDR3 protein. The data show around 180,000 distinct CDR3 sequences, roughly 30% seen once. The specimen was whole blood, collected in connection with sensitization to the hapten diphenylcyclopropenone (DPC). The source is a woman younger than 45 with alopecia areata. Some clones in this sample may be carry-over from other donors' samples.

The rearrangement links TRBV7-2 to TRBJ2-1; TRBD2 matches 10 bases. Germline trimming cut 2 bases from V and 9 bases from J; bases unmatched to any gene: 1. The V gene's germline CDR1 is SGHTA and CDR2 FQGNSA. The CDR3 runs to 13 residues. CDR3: CASSLLAGAEQFF. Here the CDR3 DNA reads TGTGCCAGCAGCTTACTAGCGGGAGCTGAGCAGTTCTTC.

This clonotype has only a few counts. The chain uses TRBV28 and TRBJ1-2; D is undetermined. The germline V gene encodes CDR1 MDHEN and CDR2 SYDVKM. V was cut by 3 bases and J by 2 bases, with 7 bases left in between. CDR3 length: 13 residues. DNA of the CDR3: TGTGCCAGCAGTTTGGTAGCGAACTATGGCTACACCTTC. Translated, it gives CASSLVANYGYTF.

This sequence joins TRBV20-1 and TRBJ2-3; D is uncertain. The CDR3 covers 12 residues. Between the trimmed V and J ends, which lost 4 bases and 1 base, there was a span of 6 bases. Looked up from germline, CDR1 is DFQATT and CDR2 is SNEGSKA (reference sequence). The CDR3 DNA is TGCAGTGCTACGTTTGGCACAGATACGCAGTATTTT. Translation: CSATFGTDTQYF.

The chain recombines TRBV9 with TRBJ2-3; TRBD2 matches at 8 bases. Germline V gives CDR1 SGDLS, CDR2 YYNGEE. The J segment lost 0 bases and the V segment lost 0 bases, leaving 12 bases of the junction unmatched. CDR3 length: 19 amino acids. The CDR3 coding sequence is TGTGCCAGCAGCGTAGAAGGGGAACTAGCGGACCCTAGCACAGATACGCAGTATTTT. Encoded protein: CASSVEGELADPSTDTQYF.

The CDR3 nucleotides read TGTGCCATCGCGTGGGGACAGGGGAACACTGAAGCTTTCTTT. Amino acid sequence: CAIAWGQGNTEAFF. The rearrangement links TRBV12-3 or TRBV12-4 to TRBJ1-1, with TRBD1 matching over 9 bases. V shed 10 bases, J shed 1 base, and the junction held 7 bases outside the gene matches. This CDR3 is built from 14 residues.

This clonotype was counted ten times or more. The CDR3 DNA reads TGTGCCAGCAGCCAGGGCGCCACTGGAAACACCATATATTTT. Translation gives CASSQGATGNTIYF. The gene calls are TRBV7-6 and TRBJ1-3, with a tentative D call TRBD1 (5 bases). V shed 5 bases and J shed 2 bases, with 10 bases lying between them. The CDR3 covers 14 residues. CDR1 and CDR2 from the germline V gene are SGHVS and FNYEAQ.

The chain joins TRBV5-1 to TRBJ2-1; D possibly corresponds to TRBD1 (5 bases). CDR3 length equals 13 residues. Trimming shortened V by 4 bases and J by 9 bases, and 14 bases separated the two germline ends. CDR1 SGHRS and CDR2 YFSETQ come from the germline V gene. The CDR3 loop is CASSPQTVGEQFF. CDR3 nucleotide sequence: TGCGCCAGCAGCCCCCAGACAGTCGGTGAGCAGTTCTTC.

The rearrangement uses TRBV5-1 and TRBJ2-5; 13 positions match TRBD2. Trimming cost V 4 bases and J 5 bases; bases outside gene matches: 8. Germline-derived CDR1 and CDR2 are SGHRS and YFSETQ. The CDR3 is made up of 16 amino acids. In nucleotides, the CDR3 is TGCGCCAGCAGCAGTTGGACTAGCGGGAGACCTGAGACCCAGTACTTC. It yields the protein CASSSWTSGRPETQYF.

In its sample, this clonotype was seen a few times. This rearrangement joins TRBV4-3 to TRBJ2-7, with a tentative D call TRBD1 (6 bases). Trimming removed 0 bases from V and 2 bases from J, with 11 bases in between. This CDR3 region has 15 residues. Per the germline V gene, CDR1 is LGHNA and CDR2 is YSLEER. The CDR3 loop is CASSQDVNRAYEQYF. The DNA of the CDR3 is TGCGCCAGCAGCCAAGATGTGAACAGGGCCTACGAGCAGTACTTC.

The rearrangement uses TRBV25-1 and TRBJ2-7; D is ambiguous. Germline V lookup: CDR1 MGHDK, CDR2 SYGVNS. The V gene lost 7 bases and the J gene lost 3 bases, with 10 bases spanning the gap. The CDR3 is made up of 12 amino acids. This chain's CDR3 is CASTDRVYEQYF. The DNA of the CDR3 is TGTGCCAGCACCGATAGAGTCTACGAGCAGTACTTC.

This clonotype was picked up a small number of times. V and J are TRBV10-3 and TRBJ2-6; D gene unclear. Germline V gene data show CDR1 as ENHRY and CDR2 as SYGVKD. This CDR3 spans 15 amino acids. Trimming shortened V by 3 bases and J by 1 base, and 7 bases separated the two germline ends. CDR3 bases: TGTGCCATCAGTGAACAAGGGTCTGGGGCCAACGTCCTGACTTTC. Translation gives CAISEQGSGANVLTF.

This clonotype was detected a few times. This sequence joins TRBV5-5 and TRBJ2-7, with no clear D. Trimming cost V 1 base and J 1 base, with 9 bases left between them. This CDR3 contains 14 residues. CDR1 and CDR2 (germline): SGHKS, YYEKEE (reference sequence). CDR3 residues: CASSLIGPSYEQYF. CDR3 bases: TGTGCCAGCAGCTTGATCGGGCCATCCTACGAGCAGTACTTC. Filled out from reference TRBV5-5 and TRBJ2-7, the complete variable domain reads DAGVTQSPTHLIKTRGQQVTLRCSPISGHKSVSWYQQVLGQGPQFIFQYYEKEERGRGNFPDRFSARQFPNYSSELNVNALLLGDSALYLCASSLIGPSYEQYFGPGTRLTVT.

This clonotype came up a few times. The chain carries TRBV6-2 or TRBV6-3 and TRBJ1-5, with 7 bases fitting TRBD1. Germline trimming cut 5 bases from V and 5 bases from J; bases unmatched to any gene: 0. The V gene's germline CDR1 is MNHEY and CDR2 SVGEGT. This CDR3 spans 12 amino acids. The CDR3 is CASSDRDQPQHF. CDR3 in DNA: TGTGCCAGCAGTGACAGGGATCAGCCCCAGCATTTT.

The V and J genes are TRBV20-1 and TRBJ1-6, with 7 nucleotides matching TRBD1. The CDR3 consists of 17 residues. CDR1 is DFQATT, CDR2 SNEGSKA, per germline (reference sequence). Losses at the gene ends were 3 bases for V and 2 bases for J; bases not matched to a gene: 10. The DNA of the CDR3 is TGCAGTGCTAGGGACGTCACAGGGGTGCCCTATAATTCACCCCTCCACTTT. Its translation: CSARDVTGVPYNSPLHF.

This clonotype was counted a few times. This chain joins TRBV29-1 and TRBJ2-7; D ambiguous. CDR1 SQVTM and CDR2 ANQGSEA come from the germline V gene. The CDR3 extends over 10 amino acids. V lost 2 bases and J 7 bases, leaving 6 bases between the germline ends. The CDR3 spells CSVEIGEQYF. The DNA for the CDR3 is TGCAGCGTTGAAATAGGAGAGCAGTACTTC.

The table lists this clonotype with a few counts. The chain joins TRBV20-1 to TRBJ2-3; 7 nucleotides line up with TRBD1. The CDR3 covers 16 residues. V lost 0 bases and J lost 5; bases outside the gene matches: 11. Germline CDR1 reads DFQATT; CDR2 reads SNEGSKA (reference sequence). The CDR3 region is CSARDWGQPFGDTQYF. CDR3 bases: TGCAGTGCTAGAGATTGGGGACAGCCCTTCGGAGATACGCAGTATTTT.

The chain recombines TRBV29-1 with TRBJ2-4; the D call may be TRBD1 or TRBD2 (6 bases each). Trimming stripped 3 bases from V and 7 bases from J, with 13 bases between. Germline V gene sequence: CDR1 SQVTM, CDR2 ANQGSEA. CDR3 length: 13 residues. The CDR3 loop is CSVEGGGFNIQYF. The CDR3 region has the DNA TGCAGCGTTGAGGGGGGCGGGTTTAACATTCAGTACTTC.

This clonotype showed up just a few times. This CDR3 reads CASNQGSGNTIYF. As DNA, the CDR3 is TGTGCCAGCAACCAGGGTTCAGGAAACACCATATATTTT. V usage is TRBV12-3 or TRBV12-4 and J usage is TRBJ1-3; D may be TRBD1 (5 bases). Trimming removed 7 bases at V and 4 bases at J, with 11 bases between. This CDR3 has 13 residues.

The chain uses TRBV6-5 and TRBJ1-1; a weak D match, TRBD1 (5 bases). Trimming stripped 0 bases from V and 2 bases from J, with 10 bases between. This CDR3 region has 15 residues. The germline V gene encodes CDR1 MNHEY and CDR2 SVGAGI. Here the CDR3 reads CASSYSAGPNTEAFF. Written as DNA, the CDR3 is TGTGCCAGCAGTTACTCTGCGGGGCCTAACACTGAAGCTTTCTTT.